The entry that follows covers one TCR beta chain sequence. Its antigen specificity is not known. No clone much larger than this one lies a single base away; base qualities are absent. The data stem from a study of shared clonotypes between healthy human individuals (dated by TCRdb to the early 2020s). At the level of the whole study: The cohort comprised a couple of women and a few men aged 18 to 49 years. For each donor, CD4 naive and CD4 memory were each given three plates, CD8 naive was given two plates, and CD8 memory was given one plate. Leukapheresis yielded between about 0.9 and 9 billion PBMCs per donor. The study deeply sequenced blood TCR repertoires of five healthy adults to estimate repertoire size and the extent of clonotype sharing between individuals. To increase sequencing depth and limit assay-specific biases, TCR repertoire library preparation and sequencing were carried out by different laboratories using diverse techniques.

For CDR1 and CDR2, the germline V gene (reference sequence) lists MNHEY and SMNVEV. The CDR3 runs 14 residues from the cysteine to the phenylalanine. Only CDR3 DNA remains: 42 bases, in frame from the first base. The junction carries 7 bases between V and J, which are trimmed by 2 bases and 3 bases respectively. CD8 naive samples were obtained by positive selection for CCR7 among CD45RO-negative cells, yielding a CD45RA+CCR7+ population from which TemRA cells were excluded. The donors were healthy, HIV-negative adults with no recently reported acute infections or vaccinations. Every donor was a Caucasian adult living in Nashville, Tennessee, USA. Blood was collected by leukapheresis, and PBMCs were isolated by Ficoll-Histopaque density gradient centrifugation and then cryopreserved in liquid nitrogen vapor phase. Analytical flow cytometry was used to check the purity and quantity of each magnetically sorted T cell population. From each sorted fraction, genomic DNA was isolated and quantified by UV absorbance on a Nanodrop 2000c.

TCR CDR3 regions were amplified from genomic DNA by multiplex PCR using the deep immunoSEQ assay. Extracted genomic DNA from each cell subset was distributed evenly across all wells of several immunoSEQ 96-well plates, and each plate was treated as a replicate. For sorted subsets, each replicate PCR was loaded with about 0.2 ug genomic DNA, equivalent to 30,000 or so T cell genomes. Purified libraries were measured with a Qubit 3.0 fluorometer, size-checked on a Bioanalyzer 2100, and measured again with the KAPA Library Quantification kit. Each immunoSEQ 96-well plate was sequenced on its own single-read 150-cycle Illumina NextSeq 550 flow cell. The published analysis was carried out like this. The immunoSEQ output contained only junctional sequences without quality scores, so filtering could not match that applied to full-length reads. Sequences were annotated with PyIR, a Python wrapper for IgBLAST v1.9, and V/J genes and CDR3 were assigned using IMGT germline references. Reads with weak V/J assignments (E-value above 1e-6), missing CDR3, stop codons, out-of-frame junctions, or ambiguous translated residues were removed. V3J clonotypes were defined by identical inferred V gene, J gene, and CDR3 amino acid sequence. Percentage overlap between repertoires was calculated by dividing the number of shared unique clonotypes by the size of the smaller repertoire. Repertoire richness was assessed with RTK rarefaction, the Chao1 estimator, and Recon v2.1 estimates of unobserved clonotypes. OLGA was used to compute generation probabilities for all TCRbeta clonotypes that the gDNA method yielded from four donors. The table comes from immuneACCESS by way of TCRdb, which keeps in-frame sequences with V and J called. Part of the clones is missing from these tables; in studies checked, under half for an unresolved V gene and the rest for unknown reasons. For V, J and clone size, that table is used; D and trimming come from the DNA. Counted in this sample were 700,000 to 950,000 clones; 90% to 97% of them appeared once. Of the sample, less than 0.25% is held by the ten largest clones.

What the study reported, not specific to this receptor: Sharing across a handful of donors was observed for approximately 5% of naive CD4, less than 4% of naive CD8, over 2% of memory CD4, and 0.4% of memory CD8 clonotypes. Sampling was restricted to blood, and TCR repertoires in tissue are likely to differ from TCR repertoires in blood. Naive subsets generally had larger estimated clonotype richness than memory subsets. The genetic and exposure-history diversity represented was limited by the small number of donors. Rarefaction of sorted-subset datasets indicated incomplete sequencing despite the large sequencing depth. Pairwise subsampling led to the expectation that sequencing depth would affect the degree of clonotype sharing among donors. Higher generation probabilities were observed for clonotypes shared by all four sorted-subset donors than for non-shared clonotypes.

The receptor's source is a man aged 30-40 years in good health. Sequenced input: naive CD8+ T cells sorted from blood. According to the study, the label for this sample's cell subset or site signals: CD45RA+CCR7+. Recombination linked TRBV27 to TRBJ2-2; the D gene identity is not certain. The CDR3 region reads CASSLGPHTGELFF. The nucleotide sequence reads TGTGCCAGCAGTTTAGGGCCGCACACCGGGGAGCTGTTTTTT.